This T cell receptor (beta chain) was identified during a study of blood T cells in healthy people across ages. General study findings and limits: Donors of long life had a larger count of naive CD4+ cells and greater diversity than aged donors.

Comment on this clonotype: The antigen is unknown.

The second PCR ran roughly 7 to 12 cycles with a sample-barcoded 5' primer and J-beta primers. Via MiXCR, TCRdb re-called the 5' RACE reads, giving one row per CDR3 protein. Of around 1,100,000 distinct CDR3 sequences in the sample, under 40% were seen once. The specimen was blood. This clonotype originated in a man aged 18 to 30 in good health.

The CDR3 here is CASSTYRGGLLPGSYTF. For the CDR3, the DNA is TGTGCCAGCAGCACTTACAGGGGCGGCCTATTGCCGGGAAGCTACACCTTC. V usage is TRBV7-8 and J usage is TRBJ1-2; 7 positions agree with TRBD1. Germline trimming cut 5 bases from V and 9 bases from J; bases unmatched to any gene: 21. Germline V gene sequence: CDR1 SGHVS, CDR2 FQNEAQ. There are 17 residues in the CDR3.